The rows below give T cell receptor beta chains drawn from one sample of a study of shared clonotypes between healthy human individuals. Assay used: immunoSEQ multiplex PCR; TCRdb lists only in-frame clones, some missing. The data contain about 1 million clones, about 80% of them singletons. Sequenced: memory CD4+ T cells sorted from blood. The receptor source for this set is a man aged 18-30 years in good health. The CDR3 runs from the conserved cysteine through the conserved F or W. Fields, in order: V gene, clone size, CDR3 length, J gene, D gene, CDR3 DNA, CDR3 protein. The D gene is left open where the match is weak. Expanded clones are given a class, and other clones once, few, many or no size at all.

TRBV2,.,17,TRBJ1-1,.,TGTGCCAGCAGTGAAGCCCTGGGCAGCTTAATGAACACTGAAGCTTTCTTT,CASSEALGSLMNTEAFF
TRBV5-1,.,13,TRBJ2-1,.,TGCGCCAGCAGCCGCATGACTAGTAATGAGCAGTTCTTC,CASSRMTSNEQFF
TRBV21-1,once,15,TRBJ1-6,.,TGTGCCAGCAGCAAACGAACCAGGGAGGATTCACCCCTCCACTTT,CASSKRTREDSPLHF
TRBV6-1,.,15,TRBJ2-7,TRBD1,TGTGCCAGCAGTGATGGGACAGGGGGATCCTACGAGCAGTACTTC,CASSDGTGGSYEQYF
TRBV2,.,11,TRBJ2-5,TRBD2,TGTGCCAGCCTAGCGGAAGAGACCCAGTACTTC,CASLAEETQYF
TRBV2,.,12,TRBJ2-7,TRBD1,TGTGCCAGTGGACAGGTTACCTACGAGCAGTACTTC,CASGQVTYEQYF
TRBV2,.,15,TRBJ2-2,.,TGTGCCAGCAGTGAAGCCGGAGCGAACACCGGGGAGCTGTTTTTT,CASSEAGANTGELFF
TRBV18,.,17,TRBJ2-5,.,TGTGCCAGCTCACGAAACCTAGATCAAGGGGCGAGAGAGACCCAGTACTTC,CASSRNLDQGARETQYF
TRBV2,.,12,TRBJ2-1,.,TGTGCCAGCAAAGAAACCTACAATGAGCAGTTCTTC,CASKETYNEQFF
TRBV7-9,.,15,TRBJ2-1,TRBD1,TGTGCCAGCAGGGGGACAGAGGGGTCGGGCAATGAGCAGTTCTTC,CASRGTEGSGNEQFF
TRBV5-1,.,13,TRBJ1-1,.,TGCGCCAGCAGCCTACTACAGAACACTGAAGCTTTCTTT,CASSLLQNTEAFF
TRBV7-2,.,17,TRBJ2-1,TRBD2,TGTGCCAGCAGCTTGACTAGCGGGAGTTATTCCTACAATGAGCAGTTCTTC,CASSLTSGSYSYNEQFF
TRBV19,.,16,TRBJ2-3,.,TGTGCCAGTAGTACAGACAGCCACCCGGTGACAGATACGCAGTATTTT,CASSTDSHPVTDTQYF
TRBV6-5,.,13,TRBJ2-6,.,TGTGCCAGCCGGAGGTCTGGGGCCAACGTCCTGACTTTC,CASRRSGANVLTF
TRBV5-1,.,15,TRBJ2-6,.,TGCGCCAGCAGCTTTTCGGTTTCTGGGGCCAACGTCCTGACTTTC,CASSFSVSGANVLTF
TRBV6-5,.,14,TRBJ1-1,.,TGTGCCAGCAGTTATATACAGGGGAACACTGAAGCTTTCTTT,CASSYIQGNTEAFF
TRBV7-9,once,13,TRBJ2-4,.,TGTGCCAGCAGCTTAGATCTCTTAAACATTCAGTACTTC,CASSLDLLNIQYF
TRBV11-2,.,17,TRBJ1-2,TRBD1,TGTGCCAGCAGCTCCAGGACAGGGCCGTCTTCTGGCTATGGCTACACCTTC,CASSSRTGPSSGYGYTF
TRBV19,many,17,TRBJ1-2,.,TGTGCCAGTAGTATGTATACAGGAACCAAGGGGAACTATGGCTACACCTTC,CASSMYTGTKGNYGYTF
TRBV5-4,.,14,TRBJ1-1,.,TGTGCCAGCAGCGGATACAGCCACGACACTGAAGCTTTCTTT,CASSGYSHDTEAFF